These 29 T cell receptor beta chains originate from one sample sequenced in a study of read filtering for tumor transcriptome and immune sequencing. Molecular barcoded adaptors covering alpha/delta and beta/gamma chains were used on roughly 370 ng RNA. MiXCR, applied by TCRdb to the reads, yields one record per CDR3 protein. The sample carries around 41,000 distinct CDR3 sequences, about 11% recorded once. Sequencing was done on a sample of a population of CD138-negative cells sorted from bone marrow. The receptor source for this set is a donor older than 35 with multiple myeloma.

This clonotype was detected a few times. The chain employs TRBV3-1 and TRBJ2-2; no definite D call. Deletions cut 0 bases from V and 8 bases from J, with 7 bases between. CDR1 and CDR2 from the germline V gene are LGHDT and YNNKEL (reference sequence). The CDR3 totals 13 residues. The CDR3 reads CASSQEGVGELFF. In nucleotides, the CDR3 is TGTGCCAGCAGCCAAGAGGGTGTTGGGGAGCTGTTTTTT.

This clonotype was picked up many times. The DNA for the CDR3 is TGTGCCATCAGTGTAGGGGGAGCGCCTGGTAATGAGCAGTTCTTC. This gives the protein CAISVGGAPGNEQFF. The chain is built from TRBV10-3 and TRBJ2-1; TRBD1 is a possible D gene (6 bases). The CDR3 is 15 amino acids. Looked up from germline, CDR1 is ENHRY and CDR2 is SYGVKD. The V gene lost 4 bases and the J gene lost 7 bases, with 17 bases spanning the gap.

This clonotype came up many times. The chain carries TRBV20-1 and TRBJ2-7; D is unclear. Germline V lookup: CDR1 DFQATT, CDR2 SNEGSKA (reference sequence). The V and J ends lost 3 bases and 0 bases respectively, with 15 bases between them. The CDR3 is 15 amino acids. The CDR3 loop reads CSARAVVGSSYEQYF. DNA of the CDR3: TGCAGTGCTAGGGCGGTCGTGGGAAGCTCCTACGAGCAGTACTTC.

This clonotype was detected ten times or more. This chain links TRBV28 with TRBJ2-1, with 11 bases lining up with TRBD2. Germline-derived CDR1 and CDR2 are MDHEN and SYDVKM. With 4 bases clipped from V and 8 bases from J, the junction kept 10 bases outside the gene matches. The CDR3 consists of 16 residues. The CDR3 sequence is CASSSLTSGVGDEQFF. The CDR3 region has the DNA TGTGCCAGCAGTTCCCTGACTAGCGGGGTTGGTGATGAGCAGTTCTTC.

The rearrangement links TRBV4-1 to TRBJ2-1; TRBD1 is a possible D gene (5 bases). CDR1 is MGHRA, CDR2 YSYEKL, per germline. This CDR3 has 16 amino acids. Trimming removed 1 base from V and 6 bases from J, with 16 bases in between. CDR3 in DNA: TGCGCCAGCAGCCAAGGCCAAGGCAAGGGGCTCAATGAGCAGTTCTTC. Its translation is CASSQGQGKGLNEQFF.

This clonotype was recorded at least ten times. The chain couples TRBV29-1 to TRBJ2-1, with 8 bases aligning to TRBD1. J gave up 7 bases and V 4 bases, and 0 bases lay outside the gene matches. Germline V gene lookup returns CDR1 SQVTM and CDR2 ANQGSEA. This CDR3 comprises 11 residues. CDR3 nucleotide sequence: TGCAGCGTTGGACAGGGGAATGAGCAGTTCTTC. This sequence encodes CSVGQGNEQFF.

At least ten counts were recorded for this clonotype. The gene calls are TRBV2 and TRBJ2-3, with 7 positions matching TRBD2. Germline trimming cut 8 bases from V and 4 bases from J; bases unmatched to any gene: 6. Germline lookup yields CDR1 SNHLY and CDR2 FYNNEI. The CDR3 consists of 13 residues. This CDR3 reads CASGTTEADTQYF. The CDR3 nucleotides are TGTGCCAGCGGGACTACGGAAGCAGATACGCAGTATTTT.

Comments on this clonotype: A much larger clone differs from this one at a single base, so this may be a read error. In this CDR3 the conserved last residue, phenylalanine or tryptophan, is missing, so a read error is likely. V is TRBV20-1 and J is TRBJ2-5; D gene unclear. In germline, CDR1 is DFQATT, CDR2 SNEGSKA (reference sequence). The CDR3 is made up of 11 amino acids. Trimming took off 6 bases at V and 3 bases at J, with 8 bases between the two ends. The chain's CDR3 is CSAERKETQYC. In DNA, the CDR3 is TGCAGTGCCGAGAGGAAAGAGACCCAGTACTGC.

This clonotype has at least ten counts. The chain recombines TRBV27 with TRBJ2-6, with a tentative D call TRBD1 (5 bases). The V and J ends lost 9 bases and 2 bases respectively, with 23 bases between them. This CDR3 is 18 amino acids long. The germline V gene has CDR1 MNHEY and CDR2 SMNVEV (reference sequence). This CDR3 is CARPRVWGRLPGANVLTF. Written as DNA, the CDR3 is TGTGCCAGGCCCCGAGTCTGGGGCCGGCTACCTGGGGCCAACGTCCTGACTTTC.

In its sample, this clonotype was seen many times. The V and J genes are TRBV7-9 and TRBJ1-1, with no clear D. Per the germline V gene, CDR1 is SEHNR and CDR2 is FQNEAQ (reference sequence). CDR3 length: 13 residues. V was clipped by 6 bases and J by 2 bases, with 10 bases between them. The CDR3 here is CASSLDPNTEAFF. CDR3 coding DNA: TGTGCCAGCAGTTTGGACCCAAACACTGAAGCTTTCTTT. The whole variable domain, remainder taken from reference TRBV7-9 and TRBJ1-1, is DTGVSQNPRHKITKRGQNVTFRCDPISEHNRLYWYRQTLGQGPEFLTYFQNEAQLEKSRLLSDRFSAERPKGSFSTLEIQRTEQGDSAMYLCASSLDPNTEAFFGQGTRLTVV.

This clonotype was recorded many times. The chain joins TRBV4-1 to TRBJ1-5; no clear D gene. Germline loops: CDR1 MGHRA, CDR2 YSYEKL. Between the trimmed V and J ends, which lost 3 bases and 0 bases, there was a span of 15 bases. The CDR3 spans 17 residues. The CDR3 sequence: CASSQDPNPYSNQPQHF. CDR3 coding DNA: TGCGCCAGCAGCCAGGATCCTAACCCTTATAGCAATCAGCCCCAGCATTTT.

As regards this clonotype: The missing conserved phenylalanine or tryptophan at the end of this CDR3 makes a read error likely. The chain recombines TRBV20-1 with TRBJ2-1; D gene ambiguous. CDR1 DFQATT and CDR2 SNEGSKA come from the germline V gene (reference sequence). The CDR3 totals 10 residues. Trimming removed 5 bases at V and 10 bases at J, with 9 bases between. The chain's CDR3 is CSAANLEQFP. CDR3 coding DNA: TGCAGTGCTGCCAATCTGGAGCAGTTCCCC.

A note on this clonotype: A far bigger clonotype differs at one base, so this is likely a read error. V gene TRBV7-9 combines with J gene TRBJ2-7; D might be TRBD1 or TRBD2, each matching 5 bases. CDR3 length: 18 amino acids. Germline assignment: CDR1 SEHNR and CDR2 FQNEAQ (reference sequence). Here the CDR3 DNA reads TGCGCCAGCAGCCAAGAGGAGGTTCCGAGGACAAGGGATCGCGAGCAGTACTTC. This sequence encodes CASSQEEVPRTRDREQYF.

V usage is TRBV20-1 and J usage is TRBJ2-7, with D unclear. This CDR3 is built from 11 residues. Germline V gives CDR1 DFQATT, CDR2 SNEGSKA (reference sequence). CDR3 amino acids: CSATEPCEQYF. In DNA form, the CDR3 reads TGCAGCGCCACAGAGCCCTGCGAGCAGTACTTC.

For this clonotype: A much more abundant neighbour one base away suggests this may be a read error. The chain links TRBV6-6 to TRBJ1-1; D is possibly TRBD1 (6 bases). The CDR3 sequence is 15 residues long. From germline, CDR1 is MNHNY and CDR2 SVGAGI (reference sequence). V dropped 6 bases and J dropped 4 bases, with 18 bases sitting between them. The CDR3 DNA reads as TGTGCCAGCAGCCCACCGGGGAACAGGGTCACTGAAGCTTTCTTT. Translation gives CASSPPGNRVTEAFF.

This clonotype was seen many times. The chain is built from TRBV18 and TRBJ2-5; D gene ambiguous. The germline V gene encodes CDR1 KGHSH and CDR2 LQKENI. CDR3 size: 13 residues. Trimming pared 5 bases from V and 2 bases from J, leaving 9 bases between. The CDR3 nucleotides are TGTGCCAGCTCATGGGCCGAACAAGAGACCCAGTACTTC. Translating it yields CASSWAEQETQYF.

A word on this clonotype: A much larger clone differs from this one at a single base, so this may be a read error. The V call is TRBV7-9, the J call TRBJ1-6; 9 nucleotides line up with TRBD1. This CDR3 comprises 14 residues. The trim removed 5 bases at V and 14 bases at J, leaving 10 bases unmatched. CDR1 and CDR2 (germline): SEHNR, FQNEAQ (reference sequence). Written as DNA, the CDR3 is TGTGCCAGCAGCCTCGGGACAGGGAACTTTACCCTCCACTTT. Translation gives CASSLGTGNFTLHF.

In regard to this clonotype: It may be a read error: a sequence one base away is much more abundant. No conserved phenylalanine or tryptophan ends this CDR3, so it is likely a read error. The chain couples TRBV29-1 to TRBJ2-3, with TRBD1 as a possible D gene (5 bases). V was clipped by 1 base and J by 6 bases, with 11 bases between them. Germline V CDR1 and CDR2: SQVTM, ANQGSEA. CDR3 size: 13 residues. The chain's CDR3 is CSVEGPAGDTQYL. The CDR3 nucleotides are TGCAGCGTTGAAGGGCCAGCAGGGGATACGCAGTATCTT.

This clonotype was seen more than once but under ten times. The chain joins TRBV20-1 to TRBJ2-5; D uncertain. Germline V gene lookup returns CDR1 DFQATT and CDR2 SNEGSKA (reference sequence). The CDR3 contains 11 residues. Deletions cut 7 bases from V and 0 bases from J, with 6 bases between. This CDR3 reads CSGQYQETQYF. CDR3 nucleotides: TGCAGTGGTCAGTACCAAGAGACCCAGTACTTC.

Points on this clonotype: With a far larger clone one base away, a read error is the likely cause. This chain connects TRBV5-6 to TRBJ2-1; TRBD2 might be the D (6 bases). The CDR3 length is 16 residues. CDR1 is SGHDT, CDR2 YYEEEE, per germline. The CDR3 sequence: CVSSPYSGSSYNEQFF. The CDR3 DNA reads as TGTGTCAGCAGCCCATACTCCGGGAGCTCCTACAATGAGCAGTTCTTC. Full variable domain (missing parts from reference TRBV5-6 and TRBJ2-1): DAGVTQSPTHLIKTRGQQVTLRCSPKSGHDTVSWYQQALGQGPQFIFQYYEEEERQRGNFPDRFSGHQFPNYSSELNVNALLLGDSALYLCVSSPYSGSSYNEQFFGPGTRLTVL.

The sample holds many counts of this clonotype. The chain joins TRBV7-2 to TRBJ1-5; no clear D gene. CDR1 is SGHTA and CDR2 is FQGNSA in the germline V gene. With 5 bases removed from V and 0 bases from J, the gap between germline ends came to 8 bases. CDR3 length: 14 residues. In DNA, the CDR3 is TGTGCCAGCAGCCTGCTGGGTAGCAATCAGCCCCAGCATTTT. Its protein product is CASSLLGSNQPQHF.

The V gene is TRBV5-1, the J gene TRBJ2-1; tentative D call: TRBD2 (5 bases). The CDR3 contains 11 residues. Germline CDR1 is SGHRS and CDR2 is YFSETQ. Trimming cost V 7 bases and J 9 bases, with 11 bases left between them. CDR3 DNA: TGCGCCAGCGGAATGGCGGGTGAGCAGTTCTTC. This sequence encodes CASGMAGEQFF.

The chain employs TRBV7-9 and TRBJ1-1; D uncertain. The V end lost 6 bases, the J end lost 4 bases, and 12 bases lay between the germline ends. CDR3 length: 13 amino acids. Germline lookup yields CDR1 SEHNR and CDR2 FQNEAQ (reference sequence). The CDR3 protein is CASRRTAITEAFF. Written as DNA, the CDR3 is TGTGCCAGCAGGAGGACCGCGATCACTGAAGCTTTCTTT.

There are many counts of this clonotype. The chain has TRBV28 and TRBJ2-1; 7 nucleotides match TRBD1. Trimming removed 5 bases from V and 6 bases from J; junction bases left unmatched: 10. From germline, CDR1 is MDHEN and CDR2 SYDVKM. The CDR3 covers 15 residues. DNA of the CDR3: TGTGCCAGCAGTCTACCGGGACACAGGGGCAATGAGCAGTTCTTC. It encodes CASSLPGHRGNEQFF.

As regards this clonotype: Given a much more abundant clone one base away, this may be a read error. The chain couples TRBV20-1 to TRBJ1-4, with D unclear. The end of the DNA aligns better with TRBJ2-3, so the J call may be wrong. From germline, CDR1 is DFQATT and CDR2 SNEGSKA (reference sequence). This CDR3 is built from 14 residues. The CDR3 nucleotides read TGCAGTGCTAGAGATACCGTGCACACAAATACGCAGTATTTT. Its protein product is CSARDTVHTNTQYF.

Turning to this clonotype: A read error may explain this, as a much larger clone is one base away. The genes are TRBV14 and TRBJ2-7; 11 bases align to TRBD1. This CDR3 is 14 amino acids long. Germline V lookup: CDR1 SGHDN, CDR2 FVKESK. This CDR3 is CAGSQGTGGYEQYF. For the CDR3, the DNA is TGTGCCGGCAGCCAAGGGACAGGGGGCTACGAGCAGTACTTC.

Ten or more counts support this clonotype. The chain links TRBV6-1 to TRBJ1-2; D is possibly TRBD1 (6 bases). Germline V gene lookup returns CDR1 MNHNS and CDR2 SASEGT. CDR3 length: 13 residues. Trimming took off 10 bases at V and 4 bases at J, with 16 bases between the two ends. CDR3 DNA: TGTGCCACCCCCAAGGGGGTGGGCTATGGCTACACCTTC. Translating gives CATPKGVGYGYTF.

At least ten counts were recorded for this clonotype. This rearrangement joins TRBV30 to TRBJ2-3; D is undetermined. The CDR3 sequence is 13 residues long. Deletions cut 0 bases from V and 4 bases from J, with 8 bases between. The germline V gene encodes CDR1 GTSNPN and CDR2 SVGIG (reference sequence). The CDR3 sequence is CAWSVQGSDTQYF. For the CDR3, the DNA is TGTGCCTGGAGTGTACAAGGGTCAGATACGCAGTATTTT.

The rearrangement joins TRBV11-2 to TRBJ2-7; 9 bases fit TRBD1. V lost 3 bases to trimming and J lost 1 base; unmatched junction nucleotides: 10. Germline V lookup: CDR1 SGHAT, CDR2 FQNNGV. This CDR3 region has 17 residues. CDR3 DNA sequence: TGTGCCAGCAGCTTTGGGTTTGGACAGGGGACGTCCTACGAGCAGTACTTC. Encoded protein: CASSFGFGQGTSYEQYF. Combining the CDR3 with reference TRBV11-2 and TRBJ2-7 gives the whole variable domain EAGVAQSPRYKIIEKRQSVAFWCNPISGHATLYWYQQILGQGPKLLIQFQNNGVVDDSQLPKDRFSAERLKGVDSTLKIQPAKLEDSAVYLCASSFGFGQGTSYEQYFGPGTRLTVT.